A single sample is the source of the 9 T cell receptor beta chains below, sequenced in a study of blood T cell repertoires in COVID-19. TCRdb's copy holds only in-frame clones and misses some; the assay was immunoSEQ multiplex PCR. The sample lists about 250,000 clones, 70% to 85% occurring once. Material for sequencing was peripheral blood. All receptors derive from a woman older than 75 with acute or convalescent COVID-19.

This clone was found a few times. The chain links TRBV10-3 to TRBJ2-2; 10 nucleotides match TRBD1. The CDR3 has 15 residues. The V gene end was trimmed by 6 bases and the J gene end by 5 bases; junction bases not matched to a gene: 6. Germline CDR1 reads ENHRY; CDR2 reads SYGVKD. The CDR3 coding sequence is TGTGCCATCAGGGAGACAGGGGGCAGGACCGGGGAGCTGTTTTTT. Its protein is CAIRETGGRTGELFF.

This clone was observed a few times. The chain employs TRBV5-1 and TRBJ1-4, with D possibly being TRBD1 (5 bases). Germline assignment: CDR1 SGHRS and CDR2 YFSETQ. V was trimmed by 4 bases and J by 4 bases, leaving 11 bases between them. CDR3 length: 14 residues. CDR3 DNA: TGCGCCAGCAGCAAGACAGAGCTTAATGAAAAACTGTTTTTT. Protein product: CASSKTELNEKLFF.

The rearrangement links TRBV4-1 to TRBJ1-6; the D gene is possibly TRBD1 (5 bases). The CDR3 spans 18 residues. Trimming removed 1 base at V and 4 bases at J, with 17 bases between. Germline V gene data show CDR1 as MGHRA and CDR2 as YSYEKL. CDR3 region: CASSQAWGRESYNSPLHF. CDR3 nucleotide sequence: TGCGCCAGCAGCCAAGCGTGGGGCAGGGAAAGTTATAATTCACCCCTCCACTTT.

This clone was observed once. The chain uses TRBV19 and TRBJ2-7; no clear D gene. CDR3 length: 15 amino acids. The ends were cut back, 1 base at V and 0 bases at J, with 10 bases in the middle. CDR1 is LNHDA, CDR2 SQIVND, per germline (reference sequence). The DNA of the CDR3 is TGTGCCAGTAGTATAGGAGGATTATACTCCTACGAGCAGTACTTC. It encodes CASSIGGLYSYEQYF.

J is TRBJ2-2 and V is TRBV19; D unresolved. V lost 4 bases and J lost 4, with 10 bases in between. The CDR3 is 14 amino acids. Germline CDR1 is LNHDA and CDR2 is SQIVND (reference sequence). CDR3 sequence reads: CASSRSLGTGELFF. The DNA for the CDR3 is TGTGCCAGTAGTAGGAGCCTGGGCACCGGGGAGCTGTTTTTT.

The chain uses TRBV5-1 and TRBJ2-1, with TRBD2 identical over 7 bases. Germline values: CDR1 SGHRS, CDR2 YFSETQ. The length of the CDR3 is 14 residues. Unmatched junction bases numbered 11, after V lost 4 bases and J lost 10 bases. The CDR3 DNA follows: TGCGCCAGCAGCGGGGGGGAAATTTTCAAGGAGCAGTTCTTC. Translating gives CASSGGEIFKEQFF.

V and J are TRBV6-5 and TRBJ1-6, with TRBD1 matching over 8 bases. The CDR3 spans 14 residues. Germline CDR1 reads MNHEY; CDR2 reads SVGAGI. J gave up 6 bases and V 6 bases, and 4 bases lay outside the gene matches. CDR3 sequence reads: CASSRTGPNSPLHF. CDR3 nucleotides: TGTGCCAGCAGCCGGACAGGGCCTAATTCACCCCTCCACTTT.

V usage is TRBV5-6 and J usage is TRBJ2-7, with 10 bases fitting TRBD1. V dropped 4 bases and J dropped 5; count of bases not matched to a gene: 12. The CDR3 covers 16 residues. Per germline, CDR1 SGHDT and CDR2 YYEEEE. The CDR3 coding sequence is TGTGCCAGCAGCCTGCGGGGGACAGGGGTGTTCGACGAGCAGTACTTC. This encodes CASSLRGTGVFDEQYF.

The chain couples TRBV2 to TRBJ2-2; TRBD2 might be the D (6 bases). The germline V gene encodes CDR1 SNHLY and CDR2 FYNNEI. This CDR3 region has 13 residues. Trimming shortened V by 6 bases and J by 6 bases, and 11 bases separated the two germline ends. CDR3 sequence: CASSTGGPGELFF. The DNA of the CDR3 is TGTGCCAGCAGCACCGGGGGTCCCGGGGAGCTGTTTTTT.